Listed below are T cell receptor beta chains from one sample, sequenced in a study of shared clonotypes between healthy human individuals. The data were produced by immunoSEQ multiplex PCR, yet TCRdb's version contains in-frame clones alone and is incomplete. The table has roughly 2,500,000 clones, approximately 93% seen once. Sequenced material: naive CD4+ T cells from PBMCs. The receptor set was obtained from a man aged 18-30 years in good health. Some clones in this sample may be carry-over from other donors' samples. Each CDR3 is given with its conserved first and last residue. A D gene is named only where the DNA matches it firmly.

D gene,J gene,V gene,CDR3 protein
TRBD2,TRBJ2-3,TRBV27,CASSLNIWVSSGGSRGTDTQYF
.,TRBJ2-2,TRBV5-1,CASLGTPTGTGELFF
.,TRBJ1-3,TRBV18,CASSPMARAGRGNTIYF
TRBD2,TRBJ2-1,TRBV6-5,CASSYLGGMAYNEQFF
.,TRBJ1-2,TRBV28,CASSLFPGGYTF
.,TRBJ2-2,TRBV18,CASSPLAARANTGELFF
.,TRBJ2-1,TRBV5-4,CASSARGGASSYNEQFF
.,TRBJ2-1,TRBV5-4,CASSPRDARNEQFF
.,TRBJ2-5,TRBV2,CASGRLNQETQYF
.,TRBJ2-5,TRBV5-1,CASSLFSSAGQETQYF
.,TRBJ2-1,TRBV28,CASSLANEQFF
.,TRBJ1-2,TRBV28,CASSSQRASSGYTF
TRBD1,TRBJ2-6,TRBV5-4,CASSFNRGIGANVLTF
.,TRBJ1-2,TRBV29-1,CSVGFYGYTF
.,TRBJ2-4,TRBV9,CASSVASNAGYPQNIQYF
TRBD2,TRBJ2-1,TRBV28,CASDSMTSGTYNEQFF
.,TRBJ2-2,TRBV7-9,CASSPDGNTGELFF
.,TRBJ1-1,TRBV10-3,CAISGGPERTEAFF
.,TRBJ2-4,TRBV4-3,CASSLTGTQNIQYF
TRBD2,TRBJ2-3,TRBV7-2,CASSSASGRGSTDTQYF
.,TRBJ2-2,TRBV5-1,CASSLGPNTGELFF
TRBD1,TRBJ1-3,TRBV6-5,CASSYGDRGGNTIYF
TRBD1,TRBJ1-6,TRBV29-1,CSEIRSRDRGSSPLHF
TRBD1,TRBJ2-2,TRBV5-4,CASSSSRDRDTGELFF
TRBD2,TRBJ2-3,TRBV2,CASNNAGVRDTQYF
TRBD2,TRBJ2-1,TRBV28,CASKVSGSLYNEQFF
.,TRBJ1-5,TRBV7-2,CASSLEIWQPQHF